A selection of T cell receptor beta chains follows, all from one sample in a study of T-cell memory formation after mild COVID-19. One entry per CDR3 protein, called by TCRdb with MiXCR from the 5' RACE reads. Of 140,000 or so distinct CDR3 sequences listed, 15% to 20% were seen once; the top ten hold around 2.4%. What was sequenced was PBMCs or a T cell subset sorted from them (not recorded which). The receptor source for this set is an adult woman who had mild COVID-19 (a few samples of this study predate the infection). Cell type and time point are not known. The CDR3 runs from the conserved cysteine through the conserved F or W. The order of the fields is clone size, V gene, J gene, D gene, CDR3 protein, CDR3 DNA. The D gene is left open where the match is weak. A row's size may be missing; if present it is once, few, many or a size class.

>.|TRBV7-6|TRBJ2-2|TRBD2
CASSLGSLARLAGGNTGELFF
TGTGCCAGCAGCTTAGGGAGCTTGGCCAGACTAGCGGGAGGGAACACCGGGGAGCTGTTTTTT
>.|TRBV3-1|TRBJ1-1|TRBD1
CASSPGTAQSMAFF
TGTGCCAGCAGCCCCGGGACAGCCCAAAGTATGGCTTTCTTT
>few|TRBV6-2/TRBV6-3|TRBJ2-2|.
CASRGGVWELFF
TGTGCCAGCAGAGGCGGCGTCTGGGAGCTGTTTTTT
>.|TRBV4-2|TRBJ2-5|TRBD2
CASTPSGGAAGETQYF
TGTGCCAGCACCCCTAGCGGGGGGGCCGCGGGTGAGACCCAGTACTTC
>.|TRBV6-2/TRBV6-3|TRBJ2-3|TRBD1
CASRPTGLDTQYF
TGTGCCAGCAGACCGACAGGGCTGGATACGCAGTATTTT
>.|TRBV7-9|TRBJ2-1|TRBD2
CASSLTSGRAISEQFF
TGTGCCAGCAGCCTAACTAGCGGGAGGGCCATTAGTGAGCAGTTCTTC
>few|TRBV5-8|TRBJ2-4|TRBD1
CASSLTGIAKNIQYF
TGTGCCAGCAGCCTGACAGGGATAGCCAAAAACATTCAGTACTTC
>few|TRBV4-2|TRBJ2-3|TRBD2
CASSQEGLAGAARGTDTQYF
TGTGCCAGCAGCCAAGAGGGCCTGGCGGGAGCGGCCCGGGGCACAGATACGCAGTATTTT
>.|TRBV4-3|TRBJ2-1|TRBD2
CASSHPRLGTSGNNEQFF
TGCGCCAGCAGCCACCCCCGTCTTGGGACTAGCGGTAACAATGAGCAGTTCTTC
>.|TRBV6-6|TRBJ2-1|TRBD2
CASLSGGPYNEQFF
TGTGCCAGCCTTAGCGGGGGGCCCTACAATGAGCAGTTCTTC
>few|TRBV7-3|TRBJ2-1|TRBD2
CASSLPGTSGGSSYNEQFF
TGTGCCAGCAGCTTACCGGGGACTAGCGGGGGAAGCTCCTACAATGAGCAGTTCTTC
>.|TRBV6-1|TRBJ2-2|.
CASSDMGTGGELFF
TGTGCCAGCAGTGATATGGGGACCGGCGGGGAGCTGTTTTTT
>.|TRBV5-1|TRBJ2-3|TRBD2
CASSLEVGGSDTQYF
TGCGCCAGCAGCTTGGAGGTGGGGGGGTCAGATACGCAGTATTTT
>.|TRBV25-1|TRBJ2-3|TRBD2
CASSGGLAVSTDTQYF
TGTGCCAGCAGTGGGGGACTAGCGGTTAGCACAGATACGCAGTATTTT
>few|TRBV11-1|TRBJ2-1|TRBD2
CASSLGTGTREQFF
TGTGCCAGCAGCTTAGGGACCGGGACTAGAGAGCAGTTCTTC
>.|TRBV19|TRBJ1-1|.
CASSIKGIRAEAFF
TGTGCCAGTAGTATTAAGGGCATACGGGCTGAAGCTTTCTTT
>few|TRBV6-5|TRBJ2-7|.
CASSPAGGGPYEQYF
TGTGCCAGCAGTCCCGCCGGTGGGGGGCCCTACGAGCAGTACTTC
>.|TRBV7-3|TRBJ1-2|.
CASSQDGDGYTF
TGTGCCAGCAGCCAGGATGGGGATGGCTACACCTTC
>few|TRBV20-1|TRBJ1-2|.
CSARDPGGPTNYGYTF
TGCAGTGCTAGAGATCCCGGGGGGCCTACAAACTATGGCTACACCTTC
>few|TRBV12-3/TRBV12-4|TRBJ2-5|TRBD2
CASSFASGQETQYF
TGTGCCAGCAGTTTTGCTAGCGGTCAAGAGACCCAGTACTTC
>few|TRBV5-6|TRBJ2-3|.
CASSPDSDTQYF
TGTGCCAGCAGCCCGGACAGTGATACGCAGTATTTT
>.|TRBV12-3/TRBV12-4|TRBJ2-1|TRBD2
CASSSLSGLAGAYNEQFF
TGTGCCAGCAGTTCTCTTTCTGGGCTAGCGGGTGCCTACAATGAGCAGTTCTTC
>.|TRBV5-1|TRBJ1-6|.
CASSWDGDNSPLHF
TGCGCCAGCAGCTGGGACGGGGATAATTCACCCCTCCACTTT
>.|TRBV18|TRBJ2-3|TRBD2
CASSPVAGGDTQYF
TGTGCCAGCTCACCAGTAGCGGGAGGTGATACGCAGTATTTT
>.|TRBV10-3|TRBJ1-4|.
CAISQKATQLTINEKLFF
TGTGCCATCAGTCAAAAAGCGACCCAGCTAACTATTAATGAAAAACTGTTTTTT
>few|TRBV6-5|TRBJ2-5|TRBD2
CASSFLGGSGMQTQYF
TGTGCCAGCAGCTTTCTGGGGGGTAGCGGGATGCAGACCCAGTACTTC
>few|TRBV5-6|TRBJ1-2|.
CASSLAHRVGGGYTF
TGTGCCAGCAGCTTGGCCCACAGGGTCGGCGGTGGCTACACCTTC
>few|TRBV5-1|TRBJ2-7|.
CASSASGSSYEQYF
TGCGCCAGCAGCGCCAGCGGTAGCTCCTACGAGCAGTACTTC
>.|TRBV7-6|TRBJ2-3|.
CASSLVYVSDTQYF
TGTGCCAGCAGCTTAGTGTACGTCTCAGATACGCAGTATTTT
>few|TRBV5-1|TRBJ2-5|.
CASSLAVLRETQYF
TGCGCCAGCAGCTTGGCGGTTTTACGGGAGACCCAGTACTTC